In its sample, the clone carrying this T cell receptor (beta chain) was seen many times. CDR3 length: 12 amino acids. The V gene lost 2 bases and the J gene lost 5 bases, with 10 bases spanning the gap. In germline, CDR1 is SQVTM, CDR2 ANQGSEA. The CDR3 regions of TCR beta were amplified from RNA transcripts. The HTBI set primed first-round TCR CDR3 RT-PCR. TCRdb analysed the multiplex PCR reads with MiXCR anew, one entry per CDR3 protein. The table has 800,000 or so distinct CDR3 sequences, around 39% seen once. This specimen comes from a study of T cells in Graves' hyperthyroidism and ophthalmopathy.

This receptor was taken from a man between 18 and 35 years old with Graves' hyperthyroidism. Sequencing was carried out using blood. J is TRBJ2-7 and V is TRBV29-1; D ambiguous. In DNA form, the CDR3 reads TGCAGCGTTGAATTAAGCACCCACGAGCAGTACTTC. Translating gives CSVELSTHEQYF.